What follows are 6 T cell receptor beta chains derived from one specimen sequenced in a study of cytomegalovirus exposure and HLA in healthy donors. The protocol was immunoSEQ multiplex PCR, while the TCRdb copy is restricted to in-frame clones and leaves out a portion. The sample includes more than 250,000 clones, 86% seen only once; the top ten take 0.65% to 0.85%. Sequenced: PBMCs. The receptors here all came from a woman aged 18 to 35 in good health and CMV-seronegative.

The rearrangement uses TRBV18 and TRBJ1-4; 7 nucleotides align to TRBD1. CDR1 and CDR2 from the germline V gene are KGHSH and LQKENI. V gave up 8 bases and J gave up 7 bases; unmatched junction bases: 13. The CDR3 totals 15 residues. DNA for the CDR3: TGTGCCAGCACGCGCCCGGGACAGTCGGGTGAAAAACTGTTTTTT. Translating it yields CASTRPGQSGEKLFF.

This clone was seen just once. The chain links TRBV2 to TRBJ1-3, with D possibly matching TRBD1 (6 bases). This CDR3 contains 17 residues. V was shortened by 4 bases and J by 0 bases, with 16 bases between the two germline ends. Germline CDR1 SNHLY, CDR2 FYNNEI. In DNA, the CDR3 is TGTGCCAGCAGTGGGGGACATCTTATGATCTCTGGAAACACCATATATTTT. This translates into CASSGGHLMISGNTIYF.

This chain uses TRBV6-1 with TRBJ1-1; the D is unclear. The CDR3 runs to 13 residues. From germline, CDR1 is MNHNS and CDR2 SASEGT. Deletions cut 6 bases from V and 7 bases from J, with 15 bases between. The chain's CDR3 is CASRRAESNEAFF. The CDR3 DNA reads TGTGCCAGCAGACGTGCGGAAAGTAATGAAGCTTTCTTT.

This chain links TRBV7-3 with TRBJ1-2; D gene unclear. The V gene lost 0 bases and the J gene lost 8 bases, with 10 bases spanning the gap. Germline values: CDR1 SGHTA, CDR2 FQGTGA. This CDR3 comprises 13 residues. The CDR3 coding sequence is TGTGCCAGCAGCTTAACGGATCTAGAAGGCTACACCTTC. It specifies CASSLTDLEGYTF. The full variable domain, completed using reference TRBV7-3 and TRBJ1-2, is GAGVSQTPSNKVTEKGKYVELRCDPISGHTALYWYRQSLGQGPEFLIYFQGTGAADDSGLPNDRFFAVRPEGSVSTLKIQRTERGDSAVYLCASSLTDLEGYTFGSGTRLTVV.

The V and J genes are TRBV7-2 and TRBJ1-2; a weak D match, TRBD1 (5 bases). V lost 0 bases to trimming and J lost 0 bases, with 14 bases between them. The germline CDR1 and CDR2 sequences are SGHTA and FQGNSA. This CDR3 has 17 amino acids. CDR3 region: CASSLAGRATANYGYTF. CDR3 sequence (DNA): TGTGCCAGCAGCTTAGCTGGCAGGGCCACCGCTAACTATGGCTACACCTTC.

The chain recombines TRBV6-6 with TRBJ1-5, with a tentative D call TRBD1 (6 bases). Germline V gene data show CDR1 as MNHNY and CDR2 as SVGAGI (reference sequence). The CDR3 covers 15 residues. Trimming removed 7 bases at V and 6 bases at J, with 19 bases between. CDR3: CASTRTPGVGQPQHF. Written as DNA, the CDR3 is TGTGCCAGCACCCGAACACCAGGGGTGGGTCAGCCCCAGCATTTT.